Listed below are T cell receptor beta chains from one sample, sequenced in a study of blood T cell repertoires in COVID-19. Clones were sequenced by immunoSEQ multiplex PCR, and TCRdb holds only the in-frame ones, with some missing. The table lists 70,000 to 100,000 clones, about 80% of them singletons. The specimen was peripheral blood. The receptors originated from a woman in her 50s with acute or convalescent COVID-19. Each CDR3 is given with its conserved first and last residue. Each record gives: clone size, D gene, CDR3 length, J gene, V gene, CDR3 DNA, CDR3 protein. The D gene is left open where the match is weak. Expanded clones get a size class; other rows say once, few or many, or leave the size out.

.	TRBD1	15	TRBJ1-5	TRBV30	TGTGCCTGGAGTGGAAGACAGGGCGGCAATCAGCCCCAGCATTTT	CAWSGRQGGNQPQHF
.	.	17	TRBJ2-6	TRBV3-1/TRBV3-2	TGTGCCAGCAGCACCCCGACAGCCCACTCTGGGGCCAACGTCCTGACTTTC	CASSTPTAHSGANVLTF
.	.	11	TRBJ1-1	TRBV20-1	TGCAGTGAACAGGGGAACACTGAAGCTTTCTTT	CSEQGNTEAFF
many	.	12	TRBJ1-1	TRBV6-5	TGTGCCAGCAGCCCCCTCGGGGGATTGGCTTTCTTT	CASSPLGGLAFF
.	.	14	TRBJ2-5	TRBV9	TGTGCCAGCAGCGTAGGGACTATCAGGGAGACCCAGTACTTC	CASSVGTIRETQYF
.	TRBD1	14	TRBJ1-5	TRBV7-8	TGTGCCAGCAGCCATGGACAGGGTAATCAGCCCCAGCATTTT	CASSHGQGNQPQHF
few	.	12	TRBJ2-7	TRBV7-9	TGTGCCAGCAGACAGGGCACCTACGAGCAGTACTTC	CASRQGTYEQYF
.	TRBD1	14	TRBJ1-2	TRBV10-3	TGTGCCATCAGTGAACAGGGGGCGGTCTATGGCTACACCTTC	CAISEQGAVYGYTF
.	.	15	TRBJ1-2	TRBV4-3	TGCGCCAGCAGCCAGGGCCCAAACATTTTCTATGGCTACACCTTC	CASSQGPNIFYGYTF
.	.	11	TRBJ1-2	TRBV19	TGTGCCAGTTTAACAGGCTATGGCTACACCTTC	CASLTGYGYTF
once	TRBD2	15	TRBJ2-5	TRBV5-1	TGCGCCAGCAGCTTTACTAGCGGGGCCCAAGAGACCCAGTACTTC	CASSFTSGAQETQYF
.	.	17	TRBJ1-6	TRBV7-2	TGTGCCAGCAGCTCGCTTTACAGGGACTCCTATAATTCACCCCTCCACTTT	CASSSLYRDSYNSPLHF
.	TRBD1	17	TRBJ2-1	TRBV27	TGTGCCAGCAGTTCCCCACAACAGGGGAATTCCTACAATGAGCAGTTCTTC	CASSSPQQGNSYNEQFF
.	.	13	TRBJ1-4	TRBV6-6	TGTGCCAGTTCACAGGGAAGAGAGGAAAAACTGTTTTTT	CASSQGREEKLFF
.	.	13	TRBJ1-2	TRBV12-3/TRBV12-4	TGTGCCAGCAGTTTAGGAGGGAACTATGGCTACACCTTC	CASSLGGNYGYTF
once	.	14	TRBJ2-7	TRBV4-2	TGTGCCAGCAGGGGGGACACGGGGACCTACGAGCAGTACTTC	CASRGDTGTYEQYF
.	.	14	TRBJ2-5	TRBV2	TGTGCCAGCAGGGAGGGGACCTCGCGAGAGACCCAGTACTTC	CASREGTSRETQYF
.	TRBD1	16	TRBJ1-4	TRBV28	TGTGCCAGCAGTTCTCCTGGACAGGGGGCGAATGAAAAACTGTTTTTT	CASSSPGQGANEKLFF
.	TRBD1	15	TRBJ1-5	TRBV19	TGTGCCAGTAGAGACAACAGGGGGTCCAGTCAGCCCCAGCATTTT	CASRDNRGSSQPQHF
.	TRBD2	15	TRBJ2-1	TRBV5-1	TGCGCCAGCAGCCCCACAGCGGGGGCCTACAATGAGCAGTTCTTC	CASSPTAGAYNEQFF
.	.	15	TRBJ1-3	TRBV11-1	TGTGCCACCCGACACCCCAGGGTTTTTCGAAACACCATATATTTT	CATRHPRVFRNTIYF
.	.	16	TRBJ1-2	TRBV15	TGTGCCACCAGCAGAGATCGGTCAGGCGAAGGCTATGGCTACACCTTC	CATSRDRSGEGYGYTF
.	TRBD1	12	TRBJ1-2	TRBV2	TGTGCCAGCAGGACAGGGGATTATGGCTACACCTTC	CASRTGDYGYTF
.	.	12	TRBJ2-2	TRBV27	TGTGCCAGCAGGAGGAACACCGGGGAGCTGTTTTTT	CASRRNTGELFF
.	.	14	TRBJ1-2	TRBV4-3	TGCGCCAGCAGCCGAGATTACTCAGGCTATGGCTACACCTTC	CASSRDYSGYGYTF
few	.	14	TRBJ1-2	TRBV6-5	TGTGCCAGCATAAAGGCAGGGATGGGGTATGGCTACACCTTC	CASIKAGMGYGYTF
few	TRBD1	15	TRBJ1-5	TRBV6-5	TGTGCCAGCAGTTCGAAAGGGACAGGTTATCAGCCCCAGCATTTT	CASSSKGTGYQPQHF
.	.	16	TRBJ1-2	TRBV3-1/TRBV3-2	TGTGCCAGCAGCCCTAGCGGGACACATACCCCCTATGGCTACACCTTC	CASSPSGTHTPYGYTF
few	TRBD1	14	TRBJ1-6	TRBV11-2	TGTGCCAGCAGCTTGACAGGGAACAATTCACCCCTCCACTTT	CASSLTGNNSPLHF
.	TRBD1	18	TRBJ2-5	TRBV6-2/TRBV6-3	TGTGCCAGCAGCGACCCGGGACAGGGGGCTTTCCCCACAGAGACCCAGTACTTC	CASSDPGQGAFPTETQYF
once	.	16	TRBJ2-4	TRBV6-6	TGTGCCAGCAGTTACCCCCGGGGTCTAGCCAAAAACATTCAGTACTTC	CASSYPRGLAKNIQYF
.	.	17	TRBJ1-3	TRBV2	TGTGCCAGCAGTGAATCCGGGGTTCCTGGCCTCGGAAACACCATATATTTT	CASSESGVPGLGNTIYF
.	.	15	TRBJ1-1	TRBV4-1	TGCGCCAGCAGCCAGATGGGACTAAGGAACACTGAAGCTTTCTTT	CASSQMGLRNTEAFF
.	TRBD1	14	TRBJ2-2	TRBV10-3	TGTGCCACCTATGGGACAGCGAACACCGGGGAGCTGTTTTTT	CATYGTANTGELFF
.	.	13	TRBJ2-3	TRBV9	TGTGCCAGCAGCGTAGGTACAGGAGGGACGCAGTATTTT	CASSVGTGGTQYF
.	TRBD2	15	TRBJ2-3	TRBV5-1	TGCGCCAGCAGCTTGGTTAGCGGGGGTACAGATACGCAGTATTTT	CASSLVSGGTDTQYF
.	TRBD1	14	TRBJ1-2	TRBV28	TGTGCCAGCAGTGGACAGGGCCCCTACTATGGCTACACCTTC	CASSGQGPYYGYTF
.	TRBD2	18	TRBJ2-1	TRBV7-2	TGTGCCAGCAGCCTCCCCGTGGTGGTAGCGGGGGGGCCGGATGAGCAGTTCTTC	CASSLPVVVAGGPDEQFF
many	.	13	TRBJ1-1	TRBV28	TGTGCCAGCAGTTTAGGAGCCGACACTGAAGCTTTCTTT	CASSLGADTEAFF
.	.	12	TRBJ2-4	TRBV12-3/TRBV12-4	TGTGCCAGCAGTTTAGGGGGAGGTATTCAGTACTTC	CASSLGGGIQYF
.	.	13	TRBJ2-3	TRBV19	TGTGCCAGTAATCCAGGGAAAACAGATACGCAGTATTTT	CASNPGKTDTQYF
.	.	14	TRBJ1-2	TRBV28	TGTGCCAGCAGATCCGACCCCGAGTGGAGTGGCTACACCTTC	CASRSDPEWSGYTF
.	.	14	TRBJ2-7	TRBV6-5	TGTGCCAGCAGTTACCGCCCAACAGAGTACGAGCAGTACTTC	CASSYRPTEYEQYF
once	.	14	TRBJ2-1	TRBV7-6	TGTGCCAGCAGCTTGGACACACAGGTTAATGAGCAGTTCTTC	CASSLDTQVNEQFF
.	.	16	TRBJ1-1	TRBV5-1	TGCGCCAGCAGCTTGGGAAGGGGCCTACAGAACACTGAAGCTTTCTTT	CASSLGRGLQNTEAFF
.	.	17	TRBJ2-3	TRBV7-2	TGTGCCAGCAGCTTAGGTTGGGGCGGGGCCTCCACAGATACGCAGTATTTT	CASSLGWGGASTDTQYF
.	TRBD1	14	TRBJ1-1	TRBV19	TGTGCCAGTACCCAAGACAGGGGCAACACTGAAGCTTTCTTT	CASTQDRGNTEAFF
few	.	13	TRBJ1-5	TRBV18	TGTGCCAGCTCCCCCGGACTGATCCAGCCCCAGCATTTT	CASSPGLIQPQHF
.	.	14	TRBJ1-1	TRBV3-1/TRBV3-2	TGTGCCAGCCAGGGAACAGGGTGGAGCACTGAAGCTTTCTTT	CASQGTGWSTEAFF
.	TRBD2	13	TRBJ2-7	TRBV7-2	TGTGCCAGCAGCTTATACACAAGCGGGGGACGGGACTTC	CASSLYTSGGRDF
.	TRBD1	17	TRBJ1-4	TRBV3-1/TRBV3-2	TGTGCCAGCAGCCAAGATCCTCCGGGACAGGCGGGGGAAAAACTGTTTTTT	CASSQDPPGQAGEKLFF
.	TRBD1	14	TRBJ1-2	TRBV4-3	TGCGCCAGCAGCCCGACAGGGCAGTACTATGGCTACACCTTC	CASSPTGQYYGYTF
.	.	14	TRBJ2-7	TRBV24-1	TGTGCCACCAGTGACAACGACAGGACCAACGAGCAGTACTTC	CATSDNDRTNEQYF
.	.	18	TRBJ1-1	TRBV6-1	TGTGCCAGCAGTGAATTCAAAACCAACTGGGGCATGAACACTGAAGCTTTCTTT	CASSEFKTNWGMNTEAFF
.	.	11	TRBJ2-7	TRBV28	TGTGCCAGCAGTTTTATCTACGAGCAGTACTTC	CASSFIYEQYF